This record concerns one TCR beta chain sequence. The sample is drawn from a study of T cell changes during pregnancy in multiple sclerosis. Method: immunoSEQ multiplex PCR; TCRdb's copy keeps in-frame clones and lacks some. The profile covers 40,000 to 55,000 clones, with about 90% appearing a single time and approximately 0.27% taken by the ten largest. Source: CD4+ T cells from peripheral blood mononuclear cells, taken in the second trimester of pregnancy. This clonotype was sampled from a female donor with multiple sclerosis, enrolled in a pregnancy study.

CDR3 protein: CAAMGRISSTDTQYF. The CDR3 region has the DNA TGTGCCGCCATGGGCCGGATTTCTAGCACAGATACGCAGTATTTT. The chain combines TRBV10-3 with TRBJ2-3; D is uncertain. This CDR3 is 15 amino acids long. Germline loops: CDR1 ENHRY, CDR2 SYGVKD. Trimming pared 11 bases from V and 0 bases from J, leaving 18 bases between.